A selection of T cell receptor beta chains follows, all from one sample in a study of blood T cell repertoires in COVID-19. The protocol was immunoSEQ multiplex PCR, while the TCRdb copy is restricted to in-frame clones and leaves out a portion. The repertoire holds 100,000 or so clones, with around 84% as singletons. The sample taken for sequencing was peripheral blood. Source of these receptors: a woman aged 80 or over with acute or convalescent COVID-19. Both conserved end residues are trimmed from each CDR3. Fields, in order: V gene, J gene, CDR3 protein.

>TRBV10-3|TRBJ2-3
AISRQGPIPDTQY
>TRBV24-1|TRBJ2-7
ATSDSRGREQY
>TRBV11-3|TRBJ1-1
ASSLRRDRGNTEAF
>TRBV19|TRBJ2-1
ASSIGGQGNNEQF
>TRBV3-1/TRBV3-2|TRBJ2-1
ASSLGTSGVNEQF
>TRBV5-1|TRBJ2-2
ASSLDGQGNGELF
>TRBV5-1|TRBJ1-1
ASSLGLLNTEAF
>TRBV27|TRBJ1-1
ASSYRGPATEAF
>TRBV19|TRBJ2-1
ASSSRTSGIYNEQF
>TRBV3-1/TRBV3-2|TRBJ2-7
ASSHGTAGSYEQY
>TRBV7-9|TRBJ1-1
ASSRRTGEGTEAF
>TRBV30|TRBJ1-2
AWGREGNYGYT
>TRBV5-4|TRBJ1-2
ASSLNRRDYGYT
>TRBV29-1|TRBJ2-3
SVRQGALTDTQY
>TRBV5-4|TRBJ1-2
ASSLWDRGNYGYT
>TRBV24-1|TRBJ1-2
ATSDQRDNYNYGYT
>TRBV6-5|TRBJ2-7
ASSAGQGSYEQY
>TRBV29-1|TRBJ2-2
SVELRGSGELF
>TRBV9|TRBJ2-5
ASSSRSETQY
>TRBV7-9|TRBJ1-5
ASSLETDQPQH
>TRBV11-2|TRBJ2-5
ASSLEGRRETQY
>TRBV10-1|TRBJ2-1
ASSAGGNNEQF
>TRBV7-9|TRBJ2-7
ASSLAVEDPWKQY
>TRBV24-1|TRBJ2-1
ATSDLSGTHSYNEQF
>TRBV18|TRBJ1-1
ASSPSRSTEAF
>TRBV6-5|TRBJ2-2
ASSHRVTGELF
>TRBV6-1|TRBJ1-5
ASSELSPAGNQPQH
>TRBV6-5|TRBJ1-2
ASSYPGTVGYT
>TRBV14|TRBJ1-1
ASSFARGTEAF
>TRBV15|TRBJ2-7
ATSRGRSSGSLEQY
>TRBV14|TRBJ1-5
ASSGGTVYSNQPQH
>TRBV7-9|TRBJ1-1
ASSLRPAGGGYTEAF
>TRBV7-2|TRBJ2-3
ASSSTGADTQY
>TRBV28|TRBJ1-1
ASVGQGPSEAF
>TRBV11-2|TRBJ1-1
ASSLGTGGAGDTEAF
>TRBV10-3|TRBJ2-4
AISASGSENIQY
>TRBV11-2|TRBJ2-2
ASSALGQGITGELF
>TRBV14|TRBJ2-3
ASSQRVAASTDTQY
>TRBV6-5|TRBJ2-1
AASTSGSNNEQF
>TRBV29-1|TRBJ2-1
SVGLAGGTEQF
>TRBV9|TRBJ1-1
ASSTSPYTEAF